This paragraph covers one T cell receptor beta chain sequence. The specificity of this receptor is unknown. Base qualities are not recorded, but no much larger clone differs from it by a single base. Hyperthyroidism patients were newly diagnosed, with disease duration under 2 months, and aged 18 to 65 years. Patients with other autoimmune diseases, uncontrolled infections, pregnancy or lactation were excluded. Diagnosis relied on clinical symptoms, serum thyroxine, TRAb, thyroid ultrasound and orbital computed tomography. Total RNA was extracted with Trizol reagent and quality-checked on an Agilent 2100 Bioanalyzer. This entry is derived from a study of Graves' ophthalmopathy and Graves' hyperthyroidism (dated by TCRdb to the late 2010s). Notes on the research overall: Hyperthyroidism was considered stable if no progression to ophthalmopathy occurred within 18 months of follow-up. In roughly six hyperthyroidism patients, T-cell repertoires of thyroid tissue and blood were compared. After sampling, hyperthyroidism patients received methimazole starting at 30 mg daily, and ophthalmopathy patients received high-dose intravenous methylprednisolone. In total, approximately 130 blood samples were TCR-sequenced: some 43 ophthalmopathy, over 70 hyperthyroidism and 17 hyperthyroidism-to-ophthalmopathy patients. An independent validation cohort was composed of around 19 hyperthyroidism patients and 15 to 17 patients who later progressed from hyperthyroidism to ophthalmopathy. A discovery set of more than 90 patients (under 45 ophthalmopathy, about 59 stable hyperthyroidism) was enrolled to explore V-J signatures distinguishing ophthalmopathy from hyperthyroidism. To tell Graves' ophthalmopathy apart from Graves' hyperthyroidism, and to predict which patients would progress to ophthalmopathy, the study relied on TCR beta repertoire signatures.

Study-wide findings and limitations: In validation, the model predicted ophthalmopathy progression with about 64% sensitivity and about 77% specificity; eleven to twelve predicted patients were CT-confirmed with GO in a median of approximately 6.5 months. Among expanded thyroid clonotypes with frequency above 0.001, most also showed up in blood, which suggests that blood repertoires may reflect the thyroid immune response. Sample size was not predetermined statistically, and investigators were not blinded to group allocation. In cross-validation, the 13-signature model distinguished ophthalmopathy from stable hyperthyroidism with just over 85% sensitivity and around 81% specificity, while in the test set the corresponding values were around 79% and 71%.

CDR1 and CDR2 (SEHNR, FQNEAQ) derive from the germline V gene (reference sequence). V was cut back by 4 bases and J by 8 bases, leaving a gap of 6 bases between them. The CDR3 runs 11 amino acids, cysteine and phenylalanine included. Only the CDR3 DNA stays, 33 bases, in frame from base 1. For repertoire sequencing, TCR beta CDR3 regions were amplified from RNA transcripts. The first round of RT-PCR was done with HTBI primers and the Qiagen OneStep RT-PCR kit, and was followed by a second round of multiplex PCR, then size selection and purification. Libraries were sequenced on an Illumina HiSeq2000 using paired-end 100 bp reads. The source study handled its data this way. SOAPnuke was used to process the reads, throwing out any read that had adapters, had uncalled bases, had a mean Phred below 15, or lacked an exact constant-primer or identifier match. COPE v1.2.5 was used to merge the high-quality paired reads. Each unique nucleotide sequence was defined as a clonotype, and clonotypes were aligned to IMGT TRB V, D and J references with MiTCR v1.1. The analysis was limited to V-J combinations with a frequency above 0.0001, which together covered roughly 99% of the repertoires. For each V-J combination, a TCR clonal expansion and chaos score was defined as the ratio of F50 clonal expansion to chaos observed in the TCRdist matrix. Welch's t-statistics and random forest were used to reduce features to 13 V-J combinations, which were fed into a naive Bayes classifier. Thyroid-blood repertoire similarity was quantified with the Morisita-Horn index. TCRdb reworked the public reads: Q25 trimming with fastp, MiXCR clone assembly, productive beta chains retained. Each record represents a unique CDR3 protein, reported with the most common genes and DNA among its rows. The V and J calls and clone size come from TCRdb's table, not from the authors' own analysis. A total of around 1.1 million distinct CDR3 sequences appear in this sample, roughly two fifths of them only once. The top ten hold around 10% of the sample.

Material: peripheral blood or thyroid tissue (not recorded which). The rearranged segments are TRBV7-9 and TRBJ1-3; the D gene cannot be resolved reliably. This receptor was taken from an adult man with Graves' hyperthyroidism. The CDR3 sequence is CASSSADTIYF. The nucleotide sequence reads TGTGCCAGCAGCTCGGCGGACACCATATATTTT.